These T cell receptor beta chains were read from a single sample in a study of T cell changes during pregnancy in multiple sclerosis. Profiling relied on immunoSEQ multiplex PCR, and the TCRdb table lists in-frame clones only, not all of them. The sample has about 38,000 clones; over 85% are singletons. Sample: CD4+ T cells from peripheral blood mononuclear cells, taken before pregnancy. The receptors here all came from a female donor with multiple sclerosis, enrolled in a pregnancy study. CDR3s include the opening cysteine and the closing phenylalanine or tryptophan. Each record gives: D gene, clone size, J gene, V gene, CDR3 DNA, CDR3 protein. A D gene is named only where the DNA matches it firmly. Size is omitted from some rows. Given values are once, few, many or a class for expanded clones.

>-|-|TRBJ1-4|TRBV5-6
TGTGCCAGCAGCCGTGGACAGAATAATGAAAAACTGTTTTTT
CASSRGQNNEKLFF
>-|-|TRBJ1-1|TRBV10-3
TGTGCCATCACCAAGGGAGAGACGAACACTGAAGCTTTCTTT
CAITKGETNTEAFF
>TRBD1|-|TRBJ2-2|TRBV2
TGTGCCAGCAGCGGACAGGGGGCGCCTCTCACCGGGGAGCTGTTTTTT
CASSGQGAPLTGELFF
>TRBD1|-|TRBJ2-3|TRBV4-1
TGCGCCAGCAGCCAACTTAACAGGGGCGGCACAGATACGCAGTATTTT
CASSQLNRGGTDTQYF
>-|-|TRBJ2-5|TRBV18
TGTGCCAGCTCACCGATGGGAGGGGGAGAGACCCAGTACTTC
CASSPMGGGETQYF
>TRBD1|-|TRBJ1-5|TRBV4-2
TGTGCCAGCAGCCAAGGGGACAGCTTCAATCAGCCCCAGCATTTT
CASSQGDSFNQPQHF
>-|-|TRBJ1-4|TRBV5-5
TGTGCCAGCCGGAGGGGATCAACTAATGAAAAACTGTTTTTT
CASRRGSTNEKLFF
>TRBD1|-|TRBJ1-2|TRBV4-1
TGCGCCAGCAGCCATGCGGGACAGGCCTATGGCTACACCTTC
CASSHAGQAYGYTF
>-|-|TRBJ1-5|TRBV5-8
TGTGCCAGCAGCCGAGGACAGTCGGCGAATAGCAATCAGCCCCAGCATTTT
CASSRGQSANSNQPQHF
>-|-|TRBJ2-5|TRBV18
TGTGCCAGCTCACCAGGAGGGCAGCAGACCCAGTACTTC
CASSPGGQQTQYF
>-|-|TRBJ2-5|TRBV5-4
TGTGCCAGCAGCTCATCAGGTGGGGCCCAAGAGACCCAGTACTTC
CASSSSGGAQETQYF
>-|-|TRBJ1-1|TRBV2
TGTGCCAGCAGTCCCAACAGGGACACTGAAGCTTTCTTT
CASSPNRDTEAFF
>TRBD2|-|TRBJ2-2|TRBV11-2
TGTGCCAGCAGCTTACCCCGGGACTATAACACCGGGGAGCTGTTTTTT
CASSLPRDYNTGELFF
>-|-|TRBJ1-2|TRBV7-9
TGTGCCAGCAGCTTAGGATCCGGGAACTATGGCTACACCTTC
CASSLGSGNYGYTF
>-|-|TRBJ1-1|TRBV7-2
TGTGCCAGCAGGAGCTTAGGACACAGGAACACTGAAGCTTTCTTT
CASRSLGHRNTEAFF
>-|-|TRBJ2-7|TRBV4-1
TGCGCCAGCAGCCCCAAGTGGCGGAATTCGTCCTACGAGCAGTACTTC
CASSPKWRNSSYEQYF
>TRBD1|-|TRBJ1-2|TRBV5-1
TGCGCCAGCAGCCGCTCGGGACAGGACTATGGCTACACCTTC
CASSRSGQDYGYTF
>-|-|TRBJ1-3|TRBV4-1
TGCGCCAGCAGCCAAGTCTCAGGGGAATCTGGAAACACCATATATTTT
CASSQVSGESGNTIYF
>-|-|TRBJ1-5|TRBV27
TGTGCCAGCGAGGGTTATCAGCCCCAGCATTTT
CASEGYQPQHF
>TRBD1|-|TRBJ1-6|TRBV2
TGTGCCAGCAGTGACAGGGGGCATTCACCCCTCCACTTT
CASSDRGHSPLHF
>-|-|TRBJ1-2|TRBV21-1
TGTGCCAGCAAGGGACAGGGGGGGAGTGGCTACACCTTC
CASKGQGGSGYTF
>-|-|TRBJ2-1|TRBV11-2
TGTGCCAGCAGCCCTAGCCTCAATGAGCAGTTCTTC
CASSPSLNEQFF
>TRBD2|-|TRBJ2-1|TRBV7-3
TGTGCCAGCAGCTTATGGGTAGCGGGGGCTAGCTCCTACAATGAGCAGTTCTTC
CASSLWVAGASSYNEQFF
>-|-|TRBJ2-1|TRBV5-1
TGCGCCAGCAGCTGGGGCAGTTACTACAATGAGCAGTTCTTC
CASSWGSYYNEQFF
>TRBD1|-|TRBJ1-1|TRBV2
TGTGCCAGCAGAGCCGACAGGGGGATAACTGAAGCTTTCTTT
CASRADRGITEAFF
>-|few|TRBJ1-3|TRBV5-4
TGTGCCAGCAGCACGCCAGACTCTGGAAACACCATATATTTT
CASSTPDSGNTIYF
>-|-|TRBJ1-6|TRBV5-6
TGTGCCAGCAGCTTGGGGCAGCGCCTGTTCTCCTATAATTCACCCCTCCACTTT
CASSLGQRLFSYNSPLHF
>-|-|TRBJ1-2|TRBV2
TGTGCCAGCAGTGTGAGGGCAGGGGCCTATGGCTACACCTTC
CASSVRAGAYGYTF
>TRBD1|-|TRBJ1-2|TRBV19
TGTGCCAGTACTCCTCCCGGGACAGCCTATGGCTACACCTTC
CASTPPGTAYGYTF
>-|once|TRBJ1-1|TRBV27
TGTGCCAGCAGTGAACAGGGAAGGACTGAAGCTTTCTTT
CASSEQGRTEAFF
>TRBD1|-|TRBJ1-1|TRBV29-1
TGCAGCGCTTCCGGGACAGTGAACACTGAAGCTTTCTTT
CSASGTVNTEAFF
>-|-|TRBJ2-5|TRBV10-3
TGTGCCATCAGTGAGTCGCTCGCGAAAGAGACCCAGTACTTC
CAISESLAKETQYF
>TRBD2|-|TRBJ2-2|TRBV5-4
TGTGCCAGCAGCTTACCGGGGGGGGCGAACACCGGGGAGCTGTTTTTT
CASSLPGGANTGELFF
>-|-|TRBJ2-7|TRBV9
TGTGCCAGCAGCCCCTACCCGGGAACGTTAGCCTACGAGCAGTACTTC
CASSPYPGTLAYEQYF
>-|-|TRBJ1-1|TRBV2
TGTGCCAGCAGTCCCAACAAGGGGTCAGTGAACACTGAAGCTTTCTTT
CASSPNKGSVNTEAFF
>-|-|TRBJ2-1|TRBV9
TGTGCCAGCAGCGTACTCCCCAGCGATGAGCAGTTCTTC
CASSVLPSDEQFF
>TRBD1|-|TRBJ2-1|TRBV9
TGTGCCAGCAGCGCCGGACAGGGGTACAATGAGCAGTTCTTC
CASSAGQGYNEQFF
>-|-|TRBJ2-1|TRBV6-1
TGTGCCAGCTCTCCTTATTATGAGCAGTTCTTC
CASSPYYEQFF
>TRBD1|once|TRBJ1-4|TRBV7-8
TGTGCCAGCAGCCGCGCAGGGGGCATAGGAGAAAAACTGTTTTTT
CASSRAGGIGEKLFF
>TRBD1|-|TRBJ1-2|TRBV9
TGTGCCAGCAGCGTACCCGGGACAGAAGATGGCTACACCTTC
CASSVPGTEDGYTF
>-|-|TRBJ1-2|TRBV5-1
TGCGCCAGCAGCCCAACGGGGGGCCGGGTCGATGGCTACACCTTC
CASSPTGGRVDGYTF
>-|-|TRBJ1-6|TRBV6-1
TGTGCCAGCAGTGAATTGGGGCCATATAATTCACCCCTCCACTTT
CASSELGPYNSPLHF
>-|-|TRBJ1-6|TRBV7-7
TGTGCTAGCAGCTTAGCGGAGTCGGCTCCCCTCCACTTT
CASSLAESAPLHF
>-|-|TRBJ1-1|TRBV7-2
TGTGCCAGCAGCTCAACAAGAAACACTGAAGCTTTCTTT
CASSSTRNTEAFF
>TRBD1|-|TRBJ1-6|TRBV10-3
TGTGCCATCAGCCCCCGGGACAGGGGGATCTCACCCCTCCACTTT
CAISPRDRGISPLHF
>-|-|TRBJ2-7|TRBV19
TGTGCCAGTAGTATTCAGCAAGGGGCGCCGTACGAGCAGTACTTC
CASSIQQGAPYEQYF
>-|-|TRBJ2-1|TRBV7-3
TGTGCCAGCAGCTTACATGCCCAGGTACCTTACAATGAGCAGTTCTTC
CASSLHAQVPYNEQFF
>-|-|TRBJ1-5|TRBV28
TGTGCCAGCAGTTGGACAATCTCTTCTCATCAGCCCCAGCATTTT
CASSWTISSHQPQHF
>TRBD1|-|TRBJ1-1|TRBV12-5
TGTGCTAGTGTATTACAGGGGAGTGGGACTGAAGCTTTCTTT
CASVLQGSGTEAFF
>-|-|TRBJ2-7|TRBV19
TGTGCCAGTAGTATTTCTATAGCGGTATCCTACGAGCAGTACTTC
CASSISIAVSYEQYF
>TRBD2|-|TRBJ2-3|TRBV9
TGTGCCAGCAGCGTAGGCTCGCGGGGGGGTCCCACAGATACGCAGTATTTT
CASSVGSRGGPTDTQYF
>-|-|TRBJ2-5|TRBV6-6
TGTGCCAGCAGTTACGGGGGGCAAGAGACCCAGTACTTC
CASSYGGQETQYF